These 10 T cell receptor beta chains came from one sample sequenced in a study of T cell responses to AZD1222 COVID-19 vaccine. Sequencing was performed with immunoSEQ multiplex PCR; in TCRdb, only in-frame clones are kept and a portion is missing. The sample lists under 200,000 clones, roughly 90% occurring once. The sample consisted of peripheral blood, taken on day 0 of AZD1222 vaccination. These receptors came from an adult in good health.

The chain is built from TRBV21-1 and TRBJ2-2. TRBV21-1 has pseudogene status. The CDR3 totals 13 residues. CDR3 nucleotide sequence: TGTGCCAGCGGTGGCACTTACACCGGGGAGCTGTTTTTT. This gives the protein CASGGTYTGELFF.

The chain couples TRBV28 to TRBJ1-2; no definite D call. CDR3 length: 13 residues. Germline V gene lookup returns CDR1 MDHEN and CDR2 SYDVKM. Trimming shortened V by 4 bases and J by 4 bases, and 10 bases separated the two germline ends. The CDR3 DNA reads as TGTGCCAGCAGTTCTCCATCCACCTATGGCTACACCTTC. Translation gives CASSSPSTYGYTF.

The chain combines TRBV24-1 with TRBJ2-5; 8 bases fit TRBD2. CDR1 KGHDR and CDR2 SFDVKD come from the germline V gene. V lost 0 bases and J lost 4; bases outside the gene matches: 12. The CDR3 consists of 18 residues. DNA for the CDR3: TGTGCCACCAGTGATTTGGCCCCGGGGGGGAAGGAGTTAGAGACCCAGTACTTC. Protein: CATSDLAPGGKELETQYF.

The V and J genes are TRBV10-1 and TRBJ2-2; D tentatively reads TRBD1 or TRBD2 (5 bases each). This CDR3 region has 12 residues. Germline lookup yields CDR1 WNHNN and CDR2 SYGVQD (reference sequence). Trimming removed 4 bases at V and 7 bases at J, with 7 bases between. The CDR3 protein is CASSVRGGELFF. The CDR3 DNA sequence: TGCGCCAGCAGTGTGAGGGGCGGGGAGCTGTTTTTT.

The chain couples TRBV9 to TRBJ2-1, with a weak D call TRBD2 (5 bases). Germline CDR1 is SGDLS and CDR2 is YYNGEE. V gave up 3 bases and J gave up 0 bases, with 10 bases separating them. The CDR3 consists of 15 residues. CDR3 in amino acids: CASSASQSSYNEQFF. In DNA, the CDR3 is TGTGCCAGCAGCGCTAGCCAAAGCTCCTACAATGAGCAGTTCTTC.

The chain links TRBV21-1 to TRBJ2-1; the D call in the table, TRBD2, was not verified against the DNA. TRBV21-1 is assigned pseudogene status. The CDR3 spans 20 residues. The chain's CDR3 is CASSKVGVLAGVATYNEQFF. CDR3 bases: TGTGCCAGCAGCAAAGTCGGAGTCCTAGCGGGAGTTGCAACCTACAATGAGCAGTTCTTC.

This rearrangement joins TRBV7-2 to TRBJ2-1, with 10 bases that match TRBD1. V lost 6 bases and J lost 8; bases outside the gene matches: 7. CDR3 length: 14 residues. Germline V gene data show CDR1 as SGHTA and CDR2 as FQGNSA. Here the CDR3 DNA reads TGTGCCAGCAGTCACGACAGGGGGCAGGATGAGCAGTTCTTC. Its protein is CASSHDRGQDEQFF.

The CDR3 DNA sequence: TGTGCCACCAGTGATTTGGCAGGGCCGTACAATGAGCAGTTCTTC. It is translated as CATSDLAGPYNEQFF. V usage is TRBV24-1 and J usage is TRBJ2-1; the D gene is possibly TRBD1 (5 bases). Trimming cost V 0 bases and J 4 bases, with 9 bases left between them. Germline V gives CDR1 KGHDR, CDR2 SFDVKD. The CDR3 consists of 15 residues.

J is TRBJ2-3 and V is TRBV7-3; TRBD2 agrees at 8 bases. V lost 0 bases, J lost 4 bases, and 9 bases stayed unmatched. This CDR3 region has 17 residues. Germline-derived CDR1 and CDR2 are SGHTA and FQGTGA. In DNA, the CDR3 is TGTGCCAGCAGCTTAACCAGATCAGCGGGGGTCTCAGATACGCAGTATTTT. Its protein is CASSLTRSAGVSDTQYF.

J is TRBJ2-7 and V is TRBV5-6, with D possibly matching TRBD2 (6 bases). The CDR3 spans 15 residues. Looked up from germline, CDR1 is SGHDT and CDR2 is YYEEEE. V gave up 4 bases and J gave up 6 bases, with 20 bases separating them. CDR3 nucleotide sequence: TGTGCCAGCAGCCCGAACTATGCGGGATCGGGCGAGCAGTACTTC. It translates to CASSPNYAGSGEQYF.